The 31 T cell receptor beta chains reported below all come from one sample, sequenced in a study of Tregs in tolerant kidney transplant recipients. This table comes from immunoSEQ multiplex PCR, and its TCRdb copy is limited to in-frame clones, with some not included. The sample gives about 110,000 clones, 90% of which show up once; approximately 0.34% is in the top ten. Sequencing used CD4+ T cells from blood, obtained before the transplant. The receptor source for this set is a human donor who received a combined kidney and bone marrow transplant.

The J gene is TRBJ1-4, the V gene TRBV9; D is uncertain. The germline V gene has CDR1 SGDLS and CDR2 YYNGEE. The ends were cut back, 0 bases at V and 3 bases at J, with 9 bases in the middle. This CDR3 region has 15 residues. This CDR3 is CASSVDRGANEKLFF. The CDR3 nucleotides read TGTGCCAGCAGCGTAGATCGGGGAGCTAATGAAAAACTGTTTTTT.

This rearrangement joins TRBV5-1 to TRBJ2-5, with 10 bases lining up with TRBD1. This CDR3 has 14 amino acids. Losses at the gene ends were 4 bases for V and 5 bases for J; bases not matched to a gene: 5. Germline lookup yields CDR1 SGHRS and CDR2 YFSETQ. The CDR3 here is CASSPSGQGETQYF. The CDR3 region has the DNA TGCGCCAGCAGCCCCTCGGGACAGGGGGAGACCCAGTACTTC.

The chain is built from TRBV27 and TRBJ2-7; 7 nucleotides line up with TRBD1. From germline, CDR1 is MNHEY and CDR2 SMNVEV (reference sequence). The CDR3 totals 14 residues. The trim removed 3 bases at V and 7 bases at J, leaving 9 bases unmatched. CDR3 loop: CASSFQGPRGEQYF. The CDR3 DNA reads TGTGCCAGCAGTTTCCAGGGGCCCAGGGGGGAGCAGTACTTC.

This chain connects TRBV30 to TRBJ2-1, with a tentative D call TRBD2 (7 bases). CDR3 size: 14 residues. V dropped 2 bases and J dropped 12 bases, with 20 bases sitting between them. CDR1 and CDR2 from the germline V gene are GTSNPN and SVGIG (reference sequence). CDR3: CAWSPLGGGSGQFF. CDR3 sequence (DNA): TGTGCCTGGAGTCCACTGGGGGGCGGGAGTGGGCAGTTCTTC.

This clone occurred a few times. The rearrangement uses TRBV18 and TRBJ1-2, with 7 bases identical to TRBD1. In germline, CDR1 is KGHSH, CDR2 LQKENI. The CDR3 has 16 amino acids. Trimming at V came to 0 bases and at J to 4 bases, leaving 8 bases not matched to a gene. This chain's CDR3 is CASSPPSTGSLYGYTF. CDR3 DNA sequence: TGTGCCAGCTCACCACCATCGACAGGGAGCCTCTATGGCTACACCTTC.

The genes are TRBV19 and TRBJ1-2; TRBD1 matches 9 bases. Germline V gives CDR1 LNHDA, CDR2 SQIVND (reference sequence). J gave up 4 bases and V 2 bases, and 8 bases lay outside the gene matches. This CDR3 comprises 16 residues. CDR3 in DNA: TGTGCCAGTAGTATACCCGGGACAGGGCGGAGCTATGGCTACACCTTC. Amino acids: CASSIPGTGRSYGYTF.

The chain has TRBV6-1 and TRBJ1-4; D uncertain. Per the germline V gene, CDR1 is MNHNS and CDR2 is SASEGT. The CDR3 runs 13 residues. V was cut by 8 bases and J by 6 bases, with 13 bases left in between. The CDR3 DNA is TGTGCCAGCTCGCGACAAACCCATGAAAAACTGTTTTTT. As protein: CASSRQTHEKLFF.

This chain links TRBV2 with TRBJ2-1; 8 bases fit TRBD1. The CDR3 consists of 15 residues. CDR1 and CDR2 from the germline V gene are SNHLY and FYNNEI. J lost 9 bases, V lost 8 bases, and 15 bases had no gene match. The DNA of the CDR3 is TGTGCCAGCGGGGGATATAGACAGGGGTGGGGTGAGCAGTTCTTC. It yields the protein CASGGYRQGWGEQFF.

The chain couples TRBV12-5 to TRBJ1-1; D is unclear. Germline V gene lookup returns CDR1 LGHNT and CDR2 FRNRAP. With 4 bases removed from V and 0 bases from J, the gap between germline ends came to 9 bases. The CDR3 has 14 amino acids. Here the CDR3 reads CASGSWGVNTEAFF. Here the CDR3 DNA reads TGTGCTAGTGGTTCGTGGGGAGTGAACACTGAAGCTTTCTTT.

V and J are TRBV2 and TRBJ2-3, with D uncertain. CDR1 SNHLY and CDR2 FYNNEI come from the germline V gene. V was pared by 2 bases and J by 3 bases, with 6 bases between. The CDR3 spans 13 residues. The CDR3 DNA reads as TGTGCCAGCAGTGAACTCGGGACAGATACGCAGTATTTT. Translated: CASSELGTDTQYF. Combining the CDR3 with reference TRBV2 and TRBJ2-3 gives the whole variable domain EPEVTQTPSHQVTQMGQEVILRCVPISNHLYFYWYRQILGQKVEFLVSFYNNEISEKSEIFDDQFSVERPDGSNFTLKIRSTKLEDSAMYFCASSELGTDTQYFGPGTRLTVL.

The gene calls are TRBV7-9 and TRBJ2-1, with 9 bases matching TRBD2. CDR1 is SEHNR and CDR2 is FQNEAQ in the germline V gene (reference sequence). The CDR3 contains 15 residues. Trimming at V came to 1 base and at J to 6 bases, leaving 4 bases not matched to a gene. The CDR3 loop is CASSLVAGGINEQFF. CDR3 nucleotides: TGTGCCAGCAGCTTAGTTGCGGGAGGGATCAATGAGCAGTTCTTC.

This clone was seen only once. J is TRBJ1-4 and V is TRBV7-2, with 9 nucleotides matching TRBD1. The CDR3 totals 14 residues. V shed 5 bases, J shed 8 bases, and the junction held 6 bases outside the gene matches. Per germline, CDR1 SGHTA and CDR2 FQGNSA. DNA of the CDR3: TGTGCCAGCAGCCCGACAGGGGGACGAGAAAAACTGTTTTTT. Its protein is CASSPTGGREKLFF.

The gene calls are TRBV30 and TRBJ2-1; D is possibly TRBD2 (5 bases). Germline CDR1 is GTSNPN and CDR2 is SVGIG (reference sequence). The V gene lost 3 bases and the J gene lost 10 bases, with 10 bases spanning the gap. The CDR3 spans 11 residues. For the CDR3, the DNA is TGTGCCTGGAGGGACTTCCGGGAGCAGTTCTTC. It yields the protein CAWRDFREQFF.

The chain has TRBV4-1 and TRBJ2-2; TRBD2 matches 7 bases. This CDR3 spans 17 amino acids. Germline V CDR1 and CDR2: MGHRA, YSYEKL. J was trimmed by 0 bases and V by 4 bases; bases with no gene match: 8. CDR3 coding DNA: TGCGCCAGCAGCCTAGAACGGGCGGGGGCGAACACCGGGGAGCTGTTTTTT. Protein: CASSLERAGANTGELFF.

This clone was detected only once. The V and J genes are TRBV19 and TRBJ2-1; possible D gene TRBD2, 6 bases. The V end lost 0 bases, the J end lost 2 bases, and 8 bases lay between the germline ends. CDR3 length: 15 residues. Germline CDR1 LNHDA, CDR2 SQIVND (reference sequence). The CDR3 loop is CASSIDASAYNEQFF. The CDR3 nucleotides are TGTGCCAGTAGTATAGACGCTAGCGCCTACAATGAGCAGTTCTTC. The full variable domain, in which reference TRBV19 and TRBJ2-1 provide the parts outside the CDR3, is DGGITQSPKYLFRKEGQNVTLSCEQNLNHDAMYWYRQDPGQGLRLIYYSQIVNDFQKGDIAEGYSVSREKKESFPLTVTSAQKNPTAFYLCASSIDASAYNEQFFGPGTRLTVL.

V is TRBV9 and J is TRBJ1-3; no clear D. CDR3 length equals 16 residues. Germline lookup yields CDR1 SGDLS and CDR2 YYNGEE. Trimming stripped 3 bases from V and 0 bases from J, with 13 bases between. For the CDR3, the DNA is TGTGCCAGCAGCGCCGGAGGACCCCTCTCTGGAAACACCATATATTTT. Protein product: CASSAGGPLSGNTIYF.

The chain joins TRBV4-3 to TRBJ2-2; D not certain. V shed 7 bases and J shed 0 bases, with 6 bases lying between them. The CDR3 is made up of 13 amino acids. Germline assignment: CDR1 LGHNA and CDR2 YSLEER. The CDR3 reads CASIDTNTGELFF. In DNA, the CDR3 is TGCGCCAGCATAGATACGAACACCGGGGAGCTGTTTTTT.

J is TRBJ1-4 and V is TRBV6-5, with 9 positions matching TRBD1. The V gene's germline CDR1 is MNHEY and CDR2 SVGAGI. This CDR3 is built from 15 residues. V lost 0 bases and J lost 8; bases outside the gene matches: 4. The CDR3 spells CASSYSGTGREKLFF. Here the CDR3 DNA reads TGTGCCAGCAGTTACTCCGGGACAGGGAGGGAAAAACTGTTTTTT.

The CDR3 DNA is TGCAGCGTACCTTGGGGGGTTAGCACAGATACGCAGTATTTT. This sequence encodes CSVPWGVSTDTQYF. The chain has TRBV29-1 and TRBJ2-3, with a weak D call TRBD2 (6 bases). CDR1 SQVTM and CDR2 ANQGSEA come from the germline V gene. V shed 6 bases and J shed 0 bases, with 13 bases lying between them. The CDR3 sequence is 14 residues long.

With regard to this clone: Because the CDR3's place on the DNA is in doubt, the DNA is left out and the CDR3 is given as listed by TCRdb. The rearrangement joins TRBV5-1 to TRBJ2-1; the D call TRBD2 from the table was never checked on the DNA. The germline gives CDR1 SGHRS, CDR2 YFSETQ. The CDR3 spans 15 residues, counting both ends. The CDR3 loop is CASSFGSGGNNEQFF.

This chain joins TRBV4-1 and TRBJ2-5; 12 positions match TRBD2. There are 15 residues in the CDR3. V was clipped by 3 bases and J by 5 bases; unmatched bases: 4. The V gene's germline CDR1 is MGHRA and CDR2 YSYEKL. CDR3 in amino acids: CASSQTGTSGETQYF. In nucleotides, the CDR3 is TGCGCCAGCAGCCAGACCGGGACTAGCGGGGAGACCCAGTACTTC.

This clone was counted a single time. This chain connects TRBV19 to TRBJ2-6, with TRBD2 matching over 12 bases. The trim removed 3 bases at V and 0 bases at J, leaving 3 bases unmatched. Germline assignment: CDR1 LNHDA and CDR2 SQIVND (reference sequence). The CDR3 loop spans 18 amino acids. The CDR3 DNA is TGTGCCAGTAGTATGACTAGCGGGAGTATCTCTGGGGCCAACGTCCTGACTTTC. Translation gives CASSMTSGSISGANVLTF.

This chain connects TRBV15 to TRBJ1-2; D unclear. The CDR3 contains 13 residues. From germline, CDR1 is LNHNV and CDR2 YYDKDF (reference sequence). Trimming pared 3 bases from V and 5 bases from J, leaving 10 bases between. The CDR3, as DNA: TGTGCCACCAGCAGGCCTGCCGGTTATGGCTACACCTTC. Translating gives CATSRPAGYGYTF.

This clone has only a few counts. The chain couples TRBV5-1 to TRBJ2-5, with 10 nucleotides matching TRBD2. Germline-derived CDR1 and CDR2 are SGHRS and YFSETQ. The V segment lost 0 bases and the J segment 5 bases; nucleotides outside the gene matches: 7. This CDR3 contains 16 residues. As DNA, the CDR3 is TGCGCCAGCAGCTTGGAGGGTAGCGGGGGGCCGGAGACCCAGTACTTC. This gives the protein CASSLEGSGGPETQYF.

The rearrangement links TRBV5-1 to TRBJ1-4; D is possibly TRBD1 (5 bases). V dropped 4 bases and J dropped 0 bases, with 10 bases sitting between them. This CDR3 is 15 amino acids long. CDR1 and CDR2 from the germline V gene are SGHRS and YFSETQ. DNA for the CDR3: TGCGCCAGCAGCCCAGAGACAGCAACTAATGAAAAACTGTTTTTT. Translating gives CASSPETATNEKLFF.

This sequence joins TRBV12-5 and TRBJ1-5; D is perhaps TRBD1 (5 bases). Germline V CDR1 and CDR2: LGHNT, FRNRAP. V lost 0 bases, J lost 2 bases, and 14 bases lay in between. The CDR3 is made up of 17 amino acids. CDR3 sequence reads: CASGLVLGAGRNQPQHF. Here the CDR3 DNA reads TGTGCTAGTGGTTTGGTATTAGGGGCAGGACGCAATCAGCCCCAGCATTTT.

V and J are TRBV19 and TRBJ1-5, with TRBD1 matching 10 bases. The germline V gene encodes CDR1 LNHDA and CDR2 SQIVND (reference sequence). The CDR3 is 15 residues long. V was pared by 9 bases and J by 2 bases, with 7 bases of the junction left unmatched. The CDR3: CASTGTGDRNQPQHF. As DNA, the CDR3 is TGTGCCAGCACCGGGACAGGGGACCGCAATCAGCCCCAGCATTTT.

The chain's CDR3 is CASSPGASSGAQYF. The CDR3 coding sequence is TGTGCCAGCAGCCCTGGGGCCAGCTCAGGGGCCCAGTACTTC. The chain is built from TRBV11-3 and TRBJ2-5, with D possibly matching TRBD1 (6 bases). In germline, CDR1 is SGHNT, CDR2 YENEEA. The CDR3 length is 14 residues. Between the trimmed V and J ends, which lost 5 bases and 9 bases, there was a span of 19 bases.

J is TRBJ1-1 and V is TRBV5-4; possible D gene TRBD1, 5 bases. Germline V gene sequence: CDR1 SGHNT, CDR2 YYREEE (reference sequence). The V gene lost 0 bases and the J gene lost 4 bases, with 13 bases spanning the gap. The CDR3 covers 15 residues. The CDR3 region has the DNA TGTGCCAGCAGCTTGGGGGGCCGAAGTAGCACTGAAGCTTTCTTT. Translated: CASSLGGRSSTEAFF. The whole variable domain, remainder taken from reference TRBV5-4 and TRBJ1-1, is ETGVTQSPTHLIKTRGQQVTLRCSSQSGHNTVSWYQQALGQGPQFIFQYYREEENGRGNFPPRFSGLQFPNYSSELNVNALELDDSALYLCASSLGGRSSTEAFFGQGTRLTVV.

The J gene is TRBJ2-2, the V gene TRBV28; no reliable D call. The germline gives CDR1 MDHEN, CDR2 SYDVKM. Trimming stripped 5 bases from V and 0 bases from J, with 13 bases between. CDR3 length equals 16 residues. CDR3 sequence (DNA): TGTGCCAGCAGTCTCTTCCCATCGGCGAACACCGGGGAGCTGTTTTTT. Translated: CASSLFPSANTGELFF.

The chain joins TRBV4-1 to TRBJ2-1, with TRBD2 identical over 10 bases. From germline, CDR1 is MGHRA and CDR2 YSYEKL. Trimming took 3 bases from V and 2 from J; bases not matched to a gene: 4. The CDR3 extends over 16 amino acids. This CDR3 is CASSHKLAGTYNEQFF. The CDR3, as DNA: TGCGCCAGCAGCCATAAACTAGCGGGAACCTACAATGAGCAGTTCTTC.